The 21 T cell receptor beta chains below all came from one sample that was sequenced in a study of shared clonotypes between healthy human individuals. Sequenced by immunoSEQ multiplex PCR; TCRdb stores in-frame clones only, minus some. This sample has about 520,000 clones, with 90% to 96% found just once. Sequenced input: naive CD4+ T cells sorted from blood. The subset denotes: CD45RA+ positively selected. These receptors were collected from a woman aged 25 to 39 in good health.

The chain joins TRBV4-1 to TRBJ1-4; D not resolved. The CDR3 consists of 14 residues. Germline values: CDR1 MGHRA, CDR2 YSYEKL. Between the trimmed V and J ends, which lost 0 bases and 6 bases, there was a span of 8 bases. In DNA form, the CDR3 reads TGCGCCAGCAGCCAAGACTTCGGTTATGAAAAACTGTTTTTT. Amino acid sequence: CASSQDFGYEKLFF.

The chain joins TRBV6-5 to TRBJ2-5, with 7 bases fitting TRBD1. The CDR3 covers 16 residues. CDR1 is MNHEY and CDR2 is SVGAGI in the germline V gene. Losses at the gene ends were 2 bases for V and 4 bases for J; bases not matched to a gene: 10. CDR3 coding DNA: TGTGCCAGCAGTTACAACCCAGGGGGTGGGGGAGAGACCCAGTACTTC. Protein sequence: CASSYNPGGGGETQYF.

The J gene is TRBJ1-1, the V gene TRBV11-2; D unresolved. V lost 1 base and J 4 bases, leaving 10 bases between the germline ends. Germline lookup yields CDR1 SGHAT and CDR2 FQNNGV. This CDR3 spans 14 amino acids. The DNA of the CDR3 is TGTGCCAGCAGCTTAGTTCGGTCGAGCACTGAAGCTTTCTTT. Translation: CASSLVRSSTEAFF. The whole variable domain, remainder taken from reference TRBV11-2 and TRBJ1-1, is EAGVAQSPRYKIIEKRQSVAFWCNPISGHATLYWYQQILGQGPKLLIQFQNNGVVDDSQLPKDRFSAERLKGVDSTLKIQPAKLEDSAVYLCASSLVRSSTEAFFGQGTRLTVV.

On this clone itself: Because the CDR3 is missing its conserved closing phenylalanine or tryptophan, this is likely a read error. The V gene is TRBV5-6, the J gene TRBJ1-3; D possibly corresponds to TRBD1 (6 bases). This CDR3 has 15 amino acids. The V end was cut by 2 bases, the J end by 4 bases, with 13 bases between. Germline V gene lookup returns CDR1 SGHDT and CDR2 YYEEEE. The CDR3, as DNA: TGTGCCAGCAGCTTCCAGGGGATGATCGGAAACACCATATATCTT. Its protein is CASSFQGMIGNTIYL.

The gene calls are TRBV30 and TRBJ1-5; D may be TRBD1 (6 bases). Trimming stripped 3 bases from V and 7 bases from J, with 22 bases between. Germline V gene lookup returns CDR1 GTSNPN and CDR2 SVGIG (reference sequence). The CDR3 extends over 16 amino acids. This CDR3 reads CAWSLRDTGIRQPQHF. The CDR3 bases are TGTGCCTGGAGCCTCCGGGACACCGGCATTAGGCAGCCCCAGCATTTT.

The chain links TRBV4-1 to TRBJ1-1, with D perhaps TRBD1 (5 bases). The ends were cut back, 5 bases at V and 10 bases at J, with 26 bases in the middle. CDR1 and CDR2 from the germline V gene are MGHRA and YSYEKL. This CDR3 has 16 residues. The CDR3 protein is CASSSVSGPPVFGAFF. CDR3 nucleotides: TGCGCCAGCAGCTCAGTTTCGGGGCCCCCGGTATTTGGAGCTTTCTTT.

The rearrangement links TRBV5-4 to TRBJ1-1; 12 bases align to TRBD1. V gave up 4 bases and J gave up 6 bases; unmatched junction bases: 10. This CDR3 region has 16 residues. Germline assignment: CDR1 SGHNT and CDR2 YYREEE (reference sequence). The CDR3 bases are TGTGCCAGCAGCACGGGACAGGGGGCGGTGGTGGCTGAAGCTTTCTTT. As protein: CASSTGQGAVVAEAFF.

The chain carries TRBV2 and TRBJ1-2, with 8 bases aligning to TRBD1. CDR1 and CDR2 from the germline V gene are SNHLY and FYNNEI. Trimming took 2 bases from V and 4 from J; bases not matched to a gene: 9. The CDR3 length is 16 residues. The CDR3, as DNA: TGTGCCAGCAGTGAACACGTACAGGGGGGAGGCTATGGCTACACCTTC. This sequence encodes CASSEHVQGGGYGYTF.

The rearrangement joins TRBV28 to TRBJ1-2; D might be TRBD1 (5 bases). The CDR3 consists of 14 residues. Germline CDR1 and CDR2: MDHEN and SYDVKM. V lost 10 bases and J 3 bases, leaving 18 bases between the germline ends. The CDR3 protein is CATRRAGTDYGYTF. Written as DNA, the CDR3 is TGTGCCACCCGACGGGCAGGGACGGACTATGGCTACACCTTC.

V gene TRBV5-1 combines with J gene TRBJ1-1; D unclear. The CDR3 has 14 amino acids. Trimming removed 0 bases at V and 4 bases at J, with 10 bases between. Germline CDR1 and CDR2: SGHRS and YFSETQ. CDR3 bases: TGCGCCAGCAGCTTGGGAGACGCGCGCACTGAAGCTTTCTTT. It translates to CASSLGDARTEAFF.

This chain connects TRBV27 to TRBJ1-4, with D perhaps TRBD1 (6 bases). Per the germline V gene, CDR1 is MNHEY and CDR2 is SMNVEV (reference sequence). The CDR3 loop spans 13 amino acids. V was trimmed by 5 bases and J by 7 bases, leaving 11 bases between them. In nucleotides, the CDR3 is TGTGCCAGCAGTCCCCTCAGGGGTGAAAAACTGTTTTTT. It encodes CASSPLRGEKLFF.

V is TRBV27 and J is TRBJ2-3, with TRBD1 matching over 8 bases. Trimming removed 1 base from V and 2 bases from J; junction bases left unmatched: 5. Germline V gives CDR1 MNHEY, CDR2 SMNVEV (reference sequence). The CDR3 is made up of 16 amino acids. The CDR3 region has the DNA TGTGCCAGCAGTTTATTTGCAGGGGGCCCCACAGATACGCAGTATTTT. This translates into CASSLFAGGPTDTQYF.

The V gene is TRBV28, the J gene TRBJ1-2; TRBD1 matches 7 bases. V was pared by 3 bases and J by 7 bases, with 11 bases of the junction left unmatched. CDR1 is MDHEN, CDR2 SYDVKM, per germline. The CDR3 has 15 residues. CDR3 sequence reads: CASSFFRQGSGGYTF. The CDR3 DNA sequence: TGTGCCAGCAGTTTTTTCAGACAGGGCTCGGGTGGCTACACCTTC.

This clone was recorded only once. The chain is built from TRBV2 and TRBJ2-5; D unresolved. This CDR3 spans 14 amino acids. Trimming shortened V by 5 bases and J by 4 bases, and 14 bases separated the two germline ends. Germline V lookup: CDR1 SNHLY, CDR2 FYNNEI. DNA for the CDR3: TGTGCCAGCAGTCGTCAGGCCGAGGTAGAGACCCAGTACTTC. Residues: CASSRQAEVETQYF.

This chain uses TRBV21-1 with TRBJ2-7; the D call in the table, TRBD1, was not verified against the DNA. TRBV21-1 is an annotated pseudogene. The length of the CDR3 is 15 residues. CDR3 DNA: TGTGCCAGCAGCAAGATTTACAGGGGGCTCTACGAGCAGTACTTC. Translating gives CASSKIYRGLYEQYF.

J is TRBJ1-3 and V is TRBV5-1; a weak D match, TRBD1 (6 bases). V lost 6 bases and J lost 0, with 13 bases in between. The CDR3 runs 15 residues. In germline, CDR1 is SGHRS, CDR2 YFSETQ. As DNA, the CDR3 is TGCGCCAGCAACAACGGGACACACTCTGGAAACACCATATATTTT. Encoded protein: CASNNGTHSGNTIYF.

CDR3 protein: CASSLRGGWVDTQYF. The CDR3 coding sequence is TGCGCCAGCAGCTTGAGAGGGGGCTGGGTAGATACGCAGTATTTT. The chain combines TRBV5-1 with TRBJ2-3; 7 nucleotides line up with TRBD1. The germline CDR1 and CDR2 sequences are SGHRS and YFSETQ. The CDR3 consists of 15 residues. Unmatched junction bases numbered 7, after V lost 1 base and J lost 5 bases.

The chain carries TRBV9 and TRBJ2-1, with 7 bases aligning to TRBD2. V was pared by 10 bases and J by 8 bases, with 30 bases of the junction left unmatched. The CDR3 covers 19 residues. CDR1 and CDR2 (germline): SGDLS, YYNGEE. CDR3 sequence: CAGSWRGTTVPPSNHEQFF. The CDR3 region has the DNA TGTGCCGGATCCTGGCGGGGGACCACCGTACCCCCGAGTAACCATGAGCAGTTCTTC.

The chain couples TRBV19 to TRBJ2-2; no definite D call. V was clipped by 7 bases and J by 2 bases, with 11 bases between them. This CDR3 is built from 14 residues. CDR1 and CDR2 from the germline V gene are LNHDA and SQIVND (reference sequence). The CDR3 loop reads CASTPEPNTGELFF. DNA of the CDR3: TGTGCCAGTACCCCGGAACCTAACACCGGGGAGCTGTTTTTT.

The chain links TRBV4-1 to TRBJ1-2; D may be TRBD1 (6 bases). This CDR3 has 15 residues. Germline V gene sequence: CDR1 MGHRA, CDR2 YSYEKL. V shed 3 bases and J shed 6 bases, with 17 bases lying between them. The CDR3, as DNA: TGCGCCAGCAGCCACGATGGGAGAAGGGGGGATGGCTACACCTTC. The encoded protein is CASSHDGRRGDGYTF.

This rearrangement joins TRBV7-2 to TRBJ1-3; possible D gene TRBD1, 5 bases. Germline lookup yields CDR1 SGHTA and CDR2 FQGNSA. This CDR3 comprises 14 residues. Trimming shortened V by 5 bases and J by 5 bases, and 13 bases separated the two germline ends. CDR3 in DNA: TGTGCCAGCAGCCTCCCGGGGCCTAGAAACACCATATATTTT. Its protein product is CASSLPGPRNTIYF.